This T cell receptor (beta chain) was observed in a study of blood T cell repertoires in COVID-19. Whole-study context: PBMCs, B-cell-depleted T cells, or T cells provided the cDNA or gDNA that made up the material.

TCRdb keeps only in-frame clones here, not all; method: immunoSEQ multiplex PCR. The sample yields around 31,000 clones, 70% to 90% seen once. The CDR3 totals 17 residues. The V segment lost 1 base and the J segment 5 bases; nucleotides outside the gene matches: 11. Germline V lookup: CDR1 GTSNPN, CDR2 SVGIG (reference sequence). The chain has TRBV30 and TRBJ1-2, with TRBD1 matching over 12 bases. The clonotype comes from a human donor with active COVID-19. The donor label of this sample is uncertain. The sequencing input was peripheral blood. The CDR3 DNA sequence: TGTGCCTGGAGTGAGCCGGGACAGGGGGCGTTTGGGTATGGCTACACCTTC. The encoded protein is CAWSEPGQGAFGYGYTF.